This T cell receptor beta chain was sequenced for a study of early T cells in non-severe SARS-CoV-2 infection. This clonotype was observed a handful of times. V dropped 3 bases and J dropped 2 bases, with 7 bases sitting between them. This CDR3 has 14 amino acids. Germline CDR1 and CDR2: SGHAT and FQDESV (reference sequence). TCRdb re-called the 5' RACE reads through MiXCR, storing one row per CDR3 protein. The repertoire holds about 64,000 distinct CDR3 sequences, with roughly 13% as singletons. Specimen: whole blood. This chain joins TRBV11-1 and TRBJ2-2; D not resolved. The sequence derives from an adult who was a healthcare worker with PCR-confirmed SARS-CoV-2 infection or an uninfected control (not recorded which). CDR3 loop: CASSLGRNTGELFF. CDR3 in DNA: TGTGCCAGCAGCTTGGGCAGAAACACCGGGGAGCTGTTTTTT.